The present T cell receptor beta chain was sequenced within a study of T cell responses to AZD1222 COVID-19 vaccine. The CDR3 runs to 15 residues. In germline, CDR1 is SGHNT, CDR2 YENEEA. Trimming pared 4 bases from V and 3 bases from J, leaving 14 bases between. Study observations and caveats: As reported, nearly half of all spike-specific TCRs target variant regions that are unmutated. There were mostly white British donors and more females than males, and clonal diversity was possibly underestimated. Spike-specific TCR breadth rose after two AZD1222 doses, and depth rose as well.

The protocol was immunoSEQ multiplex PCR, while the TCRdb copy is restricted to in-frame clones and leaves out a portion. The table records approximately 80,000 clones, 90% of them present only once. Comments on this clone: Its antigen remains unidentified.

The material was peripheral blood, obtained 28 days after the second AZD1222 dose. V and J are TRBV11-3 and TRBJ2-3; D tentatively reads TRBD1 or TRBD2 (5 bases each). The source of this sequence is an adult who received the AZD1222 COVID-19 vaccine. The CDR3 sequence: CASSSRRDPTDTQYF. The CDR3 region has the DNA TGTGCCAGCAGCTCCCGCCGGGACCCTACAGATACGCAGTATTTT.